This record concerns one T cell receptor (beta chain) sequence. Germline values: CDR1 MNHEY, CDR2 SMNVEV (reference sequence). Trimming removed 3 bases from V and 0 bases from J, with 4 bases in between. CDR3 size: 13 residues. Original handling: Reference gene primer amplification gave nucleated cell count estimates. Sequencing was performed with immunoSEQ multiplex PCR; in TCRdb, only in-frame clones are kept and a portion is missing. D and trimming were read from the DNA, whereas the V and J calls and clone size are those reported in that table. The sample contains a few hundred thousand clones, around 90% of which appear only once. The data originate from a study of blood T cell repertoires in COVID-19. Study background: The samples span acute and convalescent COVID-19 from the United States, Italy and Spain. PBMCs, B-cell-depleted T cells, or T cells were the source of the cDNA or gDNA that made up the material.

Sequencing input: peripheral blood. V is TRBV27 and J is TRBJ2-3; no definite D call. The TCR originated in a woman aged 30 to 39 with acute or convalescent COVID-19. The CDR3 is CASSFLSTDTQYF. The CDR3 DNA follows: TGTGCCAGCAGTTTTCTAAGCACAGATACGCAGTATTTT.